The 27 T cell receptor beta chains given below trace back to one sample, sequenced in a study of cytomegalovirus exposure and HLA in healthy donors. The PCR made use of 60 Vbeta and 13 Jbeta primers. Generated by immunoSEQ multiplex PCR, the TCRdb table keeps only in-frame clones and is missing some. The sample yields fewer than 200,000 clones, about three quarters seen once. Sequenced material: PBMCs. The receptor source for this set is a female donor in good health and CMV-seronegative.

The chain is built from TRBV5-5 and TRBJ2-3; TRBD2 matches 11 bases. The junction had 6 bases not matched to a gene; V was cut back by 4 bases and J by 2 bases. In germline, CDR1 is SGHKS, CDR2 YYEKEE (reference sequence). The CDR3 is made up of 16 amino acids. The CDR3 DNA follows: TGTGCCAGCAGCATTGGGACTAGCGGTCCCACAGATACGCAGTATTTT. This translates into CASSIGTSGPTDTQYF.

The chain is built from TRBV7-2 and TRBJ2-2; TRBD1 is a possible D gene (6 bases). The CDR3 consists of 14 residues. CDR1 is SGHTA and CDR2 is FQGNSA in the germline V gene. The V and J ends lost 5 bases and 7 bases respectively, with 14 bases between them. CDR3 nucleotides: TGTGCCAGCAGCCCGCCGGACAGCCTCGGGGAGCTGTTTTTT. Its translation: CASSPPDSLGELFF.

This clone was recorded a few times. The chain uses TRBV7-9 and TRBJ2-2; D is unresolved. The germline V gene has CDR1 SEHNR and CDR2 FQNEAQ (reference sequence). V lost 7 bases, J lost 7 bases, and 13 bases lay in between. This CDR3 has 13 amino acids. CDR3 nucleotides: TGTGCCAGCAAGCCGGGTTCCGGCGGGGAGCTGTTTTTT. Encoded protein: CASKPGSGGELFF. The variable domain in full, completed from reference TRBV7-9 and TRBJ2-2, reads DTGVSQNPRHKITKRGQNVTFRCDPISEHNRLYWYRQTLGQGPEFLTYFQNEAQLEKSRLLSDRFSAERPKGSFSTLEIQRTEQGDSAMYLCASKPGSGGELFFGEGSRLTVL.

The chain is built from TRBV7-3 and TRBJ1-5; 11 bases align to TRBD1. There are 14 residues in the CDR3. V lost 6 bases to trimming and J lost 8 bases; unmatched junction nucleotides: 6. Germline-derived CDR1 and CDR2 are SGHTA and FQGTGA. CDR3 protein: CASSRTGGREPQHF. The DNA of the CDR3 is TGTGCCAGCAGTCGGACAGGGGGCAGGGAGCCCCAGCATTTT.

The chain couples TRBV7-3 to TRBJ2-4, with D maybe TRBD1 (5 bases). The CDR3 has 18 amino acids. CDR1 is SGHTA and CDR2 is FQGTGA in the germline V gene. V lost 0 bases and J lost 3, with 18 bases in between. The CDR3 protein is CASSLTINVRAHKNIQYF. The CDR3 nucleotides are TGTGCCAGCAGCTTAACGATCAATGTCAGGGCCCACAAAAACATTCAGTACTTC.

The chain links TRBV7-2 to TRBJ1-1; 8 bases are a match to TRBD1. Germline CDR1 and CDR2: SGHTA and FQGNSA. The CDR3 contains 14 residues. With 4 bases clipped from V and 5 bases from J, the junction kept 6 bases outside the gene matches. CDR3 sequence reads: CASSSTGGGTEAFF. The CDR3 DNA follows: TGTGCCAGCAGCTCTACAGGGGGTGGAACTGAAGCTTTCTTT.

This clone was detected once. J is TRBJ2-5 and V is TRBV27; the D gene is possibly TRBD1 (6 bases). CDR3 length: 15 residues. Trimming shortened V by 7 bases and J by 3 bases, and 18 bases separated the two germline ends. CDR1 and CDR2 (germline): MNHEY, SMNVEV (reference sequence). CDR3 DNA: TGTGCCAGCAAACCCAGGGGATGGGACGAAGAGACCCAGTACTTC. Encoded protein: CASKPRGWDEETQYF.

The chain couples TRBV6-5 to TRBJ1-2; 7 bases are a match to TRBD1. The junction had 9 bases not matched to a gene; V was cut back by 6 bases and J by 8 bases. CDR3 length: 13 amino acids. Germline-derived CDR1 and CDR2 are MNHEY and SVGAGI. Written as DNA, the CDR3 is TGTGCCAGCAGCCTTTATACAGGGGAAGGCTACACCTTC. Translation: CASSLYTGEGYTF.

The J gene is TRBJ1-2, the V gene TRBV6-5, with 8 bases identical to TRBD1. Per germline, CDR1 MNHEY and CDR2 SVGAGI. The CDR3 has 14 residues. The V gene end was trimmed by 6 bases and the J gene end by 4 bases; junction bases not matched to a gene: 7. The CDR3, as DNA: TGTGCCAGCAGGACCCGGGACAGGAGCTATGGCTACACCTTC. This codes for CASRTRDRSYGYTF.

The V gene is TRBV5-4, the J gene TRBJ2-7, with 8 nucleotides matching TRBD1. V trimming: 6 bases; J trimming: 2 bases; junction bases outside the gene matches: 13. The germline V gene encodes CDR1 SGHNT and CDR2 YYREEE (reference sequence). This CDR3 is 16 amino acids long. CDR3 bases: TGTGCCAGCAACTTAGGACAGGGCCTATCTCCCTACGAGCAGTACTTC. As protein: CASNLGQGLSPYEQYF.

Here the CDR3 DNA reads TGTGCCTGGAGTGAGGACTATGGAAACACCATATATTTT. Its translation is CAWSEDYGNTIYF. This sequence joins TRBV30 and TRBJ1-3; D uncertain. Germline V gene data show CDR1 as GTSNPN and CDR2 as SVGIG (reference sequence). CDR3 length: 13 residues. V was cut by 1 base and J by 3 bases, with 7 bases left in between.

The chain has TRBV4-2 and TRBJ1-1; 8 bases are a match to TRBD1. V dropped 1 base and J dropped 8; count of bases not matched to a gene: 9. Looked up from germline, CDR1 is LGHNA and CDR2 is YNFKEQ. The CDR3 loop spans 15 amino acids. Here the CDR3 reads CASSQAGTGKGEAFF. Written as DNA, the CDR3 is TGTGCCAGCAGCCAAGCCGGGACAGGAAAAGGGGAAGCTTTCTTT.

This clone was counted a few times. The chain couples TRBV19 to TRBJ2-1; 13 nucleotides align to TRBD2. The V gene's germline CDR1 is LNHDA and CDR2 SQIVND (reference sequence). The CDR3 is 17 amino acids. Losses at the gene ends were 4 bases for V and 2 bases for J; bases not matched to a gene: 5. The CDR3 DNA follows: TGTGCCAGTAGTAGAACTAGCGGGAGGGTCACCTACAATGAGCAGTTCTTC. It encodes CASSRTSGRVTYNEQFF.

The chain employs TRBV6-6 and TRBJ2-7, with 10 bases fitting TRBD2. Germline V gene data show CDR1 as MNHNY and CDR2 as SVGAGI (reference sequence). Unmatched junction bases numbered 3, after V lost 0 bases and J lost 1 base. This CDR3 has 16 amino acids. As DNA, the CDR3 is TGTGCCAGCAGTTACTCGCAGGGACTAGCGTCCTACGAGCAGTACTTC. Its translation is CASSYSQGLASYEQYF.

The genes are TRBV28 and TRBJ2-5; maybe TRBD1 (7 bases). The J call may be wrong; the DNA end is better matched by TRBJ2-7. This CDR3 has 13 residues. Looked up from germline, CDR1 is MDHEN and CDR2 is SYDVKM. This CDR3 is CASLAGGINEQYF. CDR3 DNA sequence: TGTGCCAGCTTGGCAGGGGGGATCAACGAGCAGTACTTC.

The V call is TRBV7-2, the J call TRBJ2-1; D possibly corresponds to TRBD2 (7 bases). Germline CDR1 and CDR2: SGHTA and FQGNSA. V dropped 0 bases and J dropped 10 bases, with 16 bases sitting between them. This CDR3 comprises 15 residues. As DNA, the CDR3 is TGTGCCAGCAGCTTAGCGGGGGGGGGCGCGGAGGAGCAGTTCTTC. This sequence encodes CASSLAGGGAEEQFF.

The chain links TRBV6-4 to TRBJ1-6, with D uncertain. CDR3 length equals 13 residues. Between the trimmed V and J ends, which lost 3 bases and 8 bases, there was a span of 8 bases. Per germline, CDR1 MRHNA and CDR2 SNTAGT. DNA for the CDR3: TGTGCCAGCAGTGAAGTTAGAGATTCACCCCTCCACTTT. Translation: CASSEVRDSPLHF.

CDR3 loop: CASSLSISYNEQFF. The CDR3 region has the DNA TGTGCCAGCAGCTTGTCCATCTCCTACAATGAGCAGTTCTTC. The V gene is TRBV7-9, the J gene TRBJ2-1; the D is unclear. Germline V CDR1 and CDR2: SEHNR, FQNEAQ (reference sequence). CDR3 length: 14 residues. Trimming pared 3 bases from V and 0 bases from J, leaving 6 bases between.

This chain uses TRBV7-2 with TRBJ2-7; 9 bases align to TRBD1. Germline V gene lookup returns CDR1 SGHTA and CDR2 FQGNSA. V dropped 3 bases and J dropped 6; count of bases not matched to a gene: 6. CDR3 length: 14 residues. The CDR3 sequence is CASSFGTGMAEQYF. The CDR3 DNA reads TGTGCCAGCAGCTTTGGGACAGGGATGGCCGAGCAGTACTTC.

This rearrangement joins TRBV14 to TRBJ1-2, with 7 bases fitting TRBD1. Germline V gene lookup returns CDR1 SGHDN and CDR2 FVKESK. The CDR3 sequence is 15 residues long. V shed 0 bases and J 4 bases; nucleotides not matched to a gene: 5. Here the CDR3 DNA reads TGTGCCAGCAGCCAAGAGAGGGGGACAGTCTATGGCTACACCTTC. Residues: CASSQERGTVYGYTF.

The CDR3, as DNA: TGTGCCAGCAGCTCCGGACTCTCTGGGGCCAACGTCCTGACTTTC. Protein product: CASSSGLSGANVLTF. The V gene is TRBV7-2, the J gene TRBJ2-6; possible D gene TRBD2, 5 bases. The germline V gene has CDR1 SGHTA and CDR2 FQGNSA. Trimming shortened V by 4 bases and J by 0 bases, and 7 bases separated the two germline ends. CDR3 length: 15 amino acids.

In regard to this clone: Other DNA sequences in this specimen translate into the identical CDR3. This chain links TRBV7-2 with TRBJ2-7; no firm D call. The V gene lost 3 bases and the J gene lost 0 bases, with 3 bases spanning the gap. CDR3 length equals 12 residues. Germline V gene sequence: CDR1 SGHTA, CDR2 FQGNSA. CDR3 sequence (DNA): TGTGCCAGCAGCTTCAACTCCTACGAGCAGTACTTC. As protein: CASSFNSYEQYF.

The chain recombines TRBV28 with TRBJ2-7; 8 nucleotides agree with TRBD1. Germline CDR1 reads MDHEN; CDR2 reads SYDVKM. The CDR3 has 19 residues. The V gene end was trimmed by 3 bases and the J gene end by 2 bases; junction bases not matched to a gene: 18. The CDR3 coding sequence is TGTGCCAGCAGTTTTAAAGGCAGGGGGCGCTCGACCCTGACCTACGAGCAGTACTTC. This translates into CASSFKGRGRSTLTYEQYF.

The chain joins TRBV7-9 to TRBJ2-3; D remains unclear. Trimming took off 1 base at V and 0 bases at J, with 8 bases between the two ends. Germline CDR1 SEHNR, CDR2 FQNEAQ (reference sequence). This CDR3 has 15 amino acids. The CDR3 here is CASSLVGPSTDTQYF. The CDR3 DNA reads TGTGCCAGCAGCTTAGTTGGGCCTAGCACAGATACGCAGTATTTT.

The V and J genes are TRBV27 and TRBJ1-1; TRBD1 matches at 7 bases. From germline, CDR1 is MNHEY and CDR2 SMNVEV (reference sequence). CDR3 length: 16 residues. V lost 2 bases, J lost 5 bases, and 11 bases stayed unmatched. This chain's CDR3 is CASSLADRTGLTEAFF. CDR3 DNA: TGTGCCAGCAGTTTAGCCGACAGGACAGGCTTAACTGAAGCTTTCTTT.

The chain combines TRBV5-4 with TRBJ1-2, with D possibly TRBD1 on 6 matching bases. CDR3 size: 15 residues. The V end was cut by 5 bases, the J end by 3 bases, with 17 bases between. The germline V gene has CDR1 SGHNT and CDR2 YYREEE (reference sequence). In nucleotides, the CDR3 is TGTGCCAGCAGTTCCGGGACGGGACAAGACTATGGCTACACCTTC. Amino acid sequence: CASSSGTGQDYGYTF.

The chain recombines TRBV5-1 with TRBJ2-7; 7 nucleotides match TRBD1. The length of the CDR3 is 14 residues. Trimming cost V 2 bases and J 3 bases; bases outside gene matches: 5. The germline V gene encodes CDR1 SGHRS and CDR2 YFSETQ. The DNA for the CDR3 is TGCGCCAGCAGCTTTGGGACAGACCTCTACGAGCAGTACTTC. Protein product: CASSFGTDLYEQYF.